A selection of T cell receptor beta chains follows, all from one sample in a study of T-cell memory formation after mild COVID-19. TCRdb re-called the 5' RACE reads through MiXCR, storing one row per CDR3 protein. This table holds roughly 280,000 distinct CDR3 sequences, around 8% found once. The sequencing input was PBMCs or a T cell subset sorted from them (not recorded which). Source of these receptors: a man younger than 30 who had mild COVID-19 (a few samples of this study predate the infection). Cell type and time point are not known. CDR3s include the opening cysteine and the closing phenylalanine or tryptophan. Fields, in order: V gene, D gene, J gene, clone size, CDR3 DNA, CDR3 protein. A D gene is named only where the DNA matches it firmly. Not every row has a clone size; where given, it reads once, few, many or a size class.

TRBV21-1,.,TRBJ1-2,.,TGTGCCAGCAGCCTGGGGTCCCCTCAGCCGACAGCTAACTATGGCTACACCTTC,CASSLGSPQPTANYGYTF
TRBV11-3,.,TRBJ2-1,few,TGTGCCAGCAGCGCCCGGACAGCGGACAATGAGCAGTTCTTC,CASSARTADNEQFF
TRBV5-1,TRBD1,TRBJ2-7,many,TGCGCCAGCAGCAACAGGGGTGGGGAGCAGTACTTC,CASSNRGGEQYF
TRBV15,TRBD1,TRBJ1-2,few,TGTGCCACCAGCAGCGGGGGACAGAGCAACTATGGCTACACCTTC,CATSSGGQSNYGYTF
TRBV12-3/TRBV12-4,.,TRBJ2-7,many,TGTGCCAGCAGTTTAGATCCACAGGGAGTCCCCTACGAGCAGTACTTC,CASSLDPQGVPYEQYF
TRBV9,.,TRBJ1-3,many,TGTGCCAGCAGCCCTGAAGGGGGCTCTGGAAACACCATATATTTT,CASSPEGGSGNTIYF
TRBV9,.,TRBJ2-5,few,TGTGCCAGCAGCGAAACGGGGGAGACCCAGTACTTC,CASSETGETQYF
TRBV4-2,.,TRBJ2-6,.,TGTGCCAGCAGCCCGCATACCCGGGGAATTACTGGGGCCAACGTCCTGACTTTC,CASSPHTRGITGANVLTF
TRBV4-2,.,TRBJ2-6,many,TGTGCCAGCAGCCAGAGACTTTCCCCTGGGGCCAACGTCCTGACTTTC,CASSQRLSPGANVLTF
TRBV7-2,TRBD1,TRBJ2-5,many,TGTGCCAGCAGCCCCCCAAGGACAGGGCCGGGGACCCAGTACTTC,CASSPPRTGPGTQYF
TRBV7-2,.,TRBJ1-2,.,TGTGCCAGCACCAGGACCCGAGCTAACTATGGCTACACCTTC,CASTRTRANYGYTF
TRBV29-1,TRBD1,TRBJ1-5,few,TGCAGCGTTGGGCAGGGGGAAGGAAAGCCCCAGCATTTT,CSVGQGEGKPQHF
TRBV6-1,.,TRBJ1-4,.,TGTGCCAGCAGTGAAGGAAGAGACATAGCCGAAAAACTGTTTTTT,CASSEGRDIAEKLFF
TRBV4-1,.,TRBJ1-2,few,TGCGCCAGCAGCCAAGATTTAGGCAGGCTCGGGGACTATGGCTACACCTTC,CASSQDLGRLGDYGYTF
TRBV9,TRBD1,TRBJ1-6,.,TGTGCCAGCAGCCCACACGGGCGGGCAGGGGGATTTTCACCCCTCCACTTT,CASSPHGRAGGFSPLHF
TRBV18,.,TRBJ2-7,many,TGTGCCAGCTCACCACCGGGGCCCTACGAGCAGTACTTC,CASSPPGPYEQYF
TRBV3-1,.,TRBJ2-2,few,TGTGCCAGCAGCCCAGAGGGAGCCCGGGAGCTGTTTTTT,CASSPEGARELFF
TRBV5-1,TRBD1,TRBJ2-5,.,TGCGCCAGCAGCTTGGGGGGACAGGTTACCGTTGAGACCCAGTACTTC,CASSLGGQVTVETQYF
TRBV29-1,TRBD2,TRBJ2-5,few,TGCAGCGCACCTGGACTAGTCAAAGAGACCCAGTACTTC,CSAPGLVKETQYF
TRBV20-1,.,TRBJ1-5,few,TGCAGTGCCTCGGAGCCGTTTAGCAATCAGCCCCAGCATTTT,CSASEPFSNQPQHF
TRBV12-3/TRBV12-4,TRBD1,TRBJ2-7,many,TGTGCCAGCGAGGGGGCATCCTACGAGCAGTACTTC,CASEGASYEQYF
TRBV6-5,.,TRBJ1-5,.,TGTGCCAGCAGTCGACTGGCGCGGAAGCAGCCCCAGCATTTT,CASSRLARKQPQHF
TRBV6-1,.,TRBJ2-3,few,TGTGCCAGCAGTGCTGGGACCAATCGGGATACGCAGTATTTT,CASSAGTNRDTQYF
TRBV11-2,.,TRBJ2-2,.,TGTGCCAGCAGCCCCGTTTTGGTTAACACCGGGGAGCTGTTTTTT,CASSPVLVNTGELFF
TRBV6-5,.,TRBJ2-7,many,TGTGCCAGCAGTTACTCGCTGGGAGCCTCCTACGAGCAGTACTTC,CASSYSLGASYEQYF
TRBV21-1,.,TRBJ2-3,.,TGTGCCAGCAGCAAAAAGCCCCTAGGACAGAAGATAGATACGCAGTATTTT,CASSKKPLGQKIDTQYF
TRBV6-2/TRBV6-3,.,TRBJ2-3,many,TGTGCCAGCAGTGATTTTTTAGCGACAGATACGCAGTATTTT,CASSDFLATDTQYF
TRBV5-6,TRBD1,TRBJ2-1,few,TGTGCCAGCAGCTGGGGACAGTTCTACAATGAGCAGTTCTTC,CASSWGQFYNEQFF
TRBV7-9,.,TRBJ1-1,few,TGTGCCAGCAGCTTTAGCGGAAACCCTCGTTTGGGAGCTTTCTTT,CASSFSGNPRLGAFF
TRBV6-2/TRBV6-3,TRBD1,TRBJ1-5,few,TGTGCCAGCAGTTACCTCCGGGACAGGGGGCCTCGGAATCAGCCCCAGCATTTT,CASSYLRDRGPRNQPQHF
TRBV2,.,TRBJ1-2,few,TGTGCCAGCAGTGAGGAGGGAGTAAACTATGGCTACACCTTC,CASSEEGVNYGYTF
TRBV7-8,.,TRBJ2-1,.,TGTGCCAGCAGCTTAGTTCGGGGGATAAGGGCCTACAATGAGCAGTTCTTC,CASSLVRGIRAYNEQFF
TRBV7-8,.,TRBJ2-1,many,TGTGCCAGCAAACGCTATCGGGGCCGGCAAGATGAGCAGTTCTTC,CASKRYRGRQDEQFF
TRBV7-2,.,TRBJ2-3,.,TGTGCCAGCAGCTTAAGGGGGGGCCATACAGATACGCAGTATTTT,CASSLRGGHTDTQYF
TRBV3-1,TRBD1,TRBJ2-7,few,TGTGCCAGCAGCCGCCTGGGACAGGGGACCTACGAGCAGTACTTC,CASSRLGQGTYEQYF
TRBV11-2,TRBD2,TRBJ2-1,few,TGTGCCAGCAGCTTAGCCCCGTCCGGGACTAGCAAGTACAATGAGCAGTTCTTC,CASSLAPSGTSKYNEQFF
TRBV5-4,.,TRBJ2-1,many,TGTGCCAGCAGCCCGGGCGTGGGGTCCTACAATGAGCAGTTCTTC,CASSPGVGSYNEQFF
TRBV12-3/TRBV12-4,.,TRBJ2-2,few,TGTGCCAGCAGCCCCGGGGAGGGGGCCGACACCGGGGAGCTGTTTTTT,CASSPGEGADTGELFF
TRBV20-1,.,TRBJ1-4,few,TGCAGTGCTAGAGATCGGGGAAAGGATAATGAAAAACTGTTTTTT,CSARDRGKDNEKLFF
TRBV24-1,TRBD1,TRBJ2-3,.,TGTGCCACCAGAGGACAGGGGGTGGATACGCAGTATTTT,CATRGQGVDTQYF
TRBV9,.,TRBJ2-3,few,TGTGCCAGCAGCTCCTACCAAGGGGGGCCAGATACGCAGTATTTT,CASSSYQGGPDTQYF
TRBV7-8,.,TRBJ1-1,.,TGTGCCAGCAGCTCAAGACTCTCAGACACTGAAGCTTTCTTT,CASSSRLSDTEAFF
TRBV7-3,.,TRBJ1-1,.,TGTGCCAGCACCCCGGGGGACACTGAAGCTTTCTTT,CASTPGDTEAFF
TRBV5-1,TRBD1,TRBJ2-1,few,TGCGCCAGCAGCTTGAGTGGACAGGGGACCCACAATGAGCAGTTCTTC,CASSLSGQGTHNEQFF
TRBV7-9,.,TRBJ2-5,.,TGTGCCAGCAGCTTACTAGCGTGGGACCAAGAGACCCAGTACTTC,CASSLLAWDQETQYF
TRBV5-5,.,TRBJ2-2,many,TGTGCCAGCAGCTTGTTAGGAGGGGGCAACACCGGGGAGCTGTTTTTT,CASSLLGGGNTGELFF
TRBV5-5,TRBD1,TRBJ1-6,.,TGTGCCAGCAGAAGGGACAGGATCAATTCAACCCTCCACTTT,CASRRDRINSTLHF
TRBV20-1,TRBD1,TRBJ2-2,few,TGCAGTGCCCAACCGACAGGGCGATACACCGGGGAGCTGTTTTTT,CSAQPTGRYTGELFF
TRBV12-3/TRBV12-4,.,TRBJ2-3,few,TGTGCCAGCAGTTTAGGACCGGGGGCTACGCAGTATTTT,CASSLGPGATQYF
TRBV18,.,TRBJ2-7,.,TGTGCCAGCTCACCTGGATACTACGAGCAGTACTTC,CASSPGYYEQYF
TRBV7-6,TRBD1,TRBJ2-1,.,TGTGCCAGCAGCTTGTCCGGGACAGGGGGATATAATGAGCAGTTCTTC,CASSLSGTGGYNEQFF
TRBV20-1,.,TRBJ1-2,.,TGCAGTGCTAGAGGGAGAGGGGCGGGAGCTAACTATGGCTACACCTTC,CSARGRGAGANYGYTF
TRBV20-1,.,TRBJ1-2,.,TGCAGTGCTAGTGCCAGGGATTGGGGCTACACCTTC,CSASARDWGYTF
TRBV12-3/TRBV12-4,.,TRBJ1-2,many,TGTGCCAGCAGCCCACGGCGGGGGTTCGGCTACACCTTC,CASSPRRGFGYTF